This T cell receptor beta chain was documented in a study of regulatory and conventional T cells in RAG deficiency. Germline assignment: CDR1 SNHLY and CDR2 FYNNEI. The CDR3 is 14 residues long. Trimming removed 5 bases from V and 6 bases from J, with 11 bases in between. Here immunoSEQ multiplex PCR was the method, and the copy in TCRdb shows in-frame clones only, minus some. This sample has 45,000 or so clones; approximately 90% occur once, and the top ten carry 0.5% to 0.55%. Conventional CD4+ T cells were sorted from blood as CD25-low CD127-high cells. On this clone itself: Its antigen is as yet unknown.

Findings and caveats of the study: Control T-cell subsets had markedly higher Shannon entropy and lower Simpson indices than RAG-deficient patients.

These sequences were also reported in another study, on regulatory T cells. That work states: Amplification used 52 TRBV primers and 13 TRBJ primers.

Sequenced sample: CD4+ effector T cells sorted from blood. The sequence came from a human donor in good health. The V gene is TRBV2, the J gene TRBJ1-6; D perhaps matches TRBD1 (5 bases). The CDR3 spells CASSQLGGNSPLHF. Written as DNA, the CDR3 is TGTGCCAGCAGTCAACTCGGGGGTAATTCACCCCTCCACTTT.